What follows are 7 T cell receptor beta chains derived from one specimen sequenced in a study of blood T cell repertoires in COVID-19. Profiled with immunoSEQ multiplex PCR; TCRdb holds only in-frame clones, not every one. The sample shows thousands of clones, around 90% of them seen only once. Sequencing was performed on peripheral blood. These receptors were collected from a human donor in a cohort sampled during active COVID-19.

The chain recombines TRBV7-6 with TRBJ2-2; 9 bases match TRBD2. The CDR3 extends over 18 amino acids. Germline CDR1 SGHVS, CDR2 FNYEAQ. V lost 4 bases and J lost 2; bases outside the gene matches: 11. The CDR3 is CASSSKFEREANTGELFF. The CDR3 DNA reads TGTGCCAGCAGCTCGAAATTCGAGCGGGAGGCTAACACCGGGGAGCTGTTTTTT.

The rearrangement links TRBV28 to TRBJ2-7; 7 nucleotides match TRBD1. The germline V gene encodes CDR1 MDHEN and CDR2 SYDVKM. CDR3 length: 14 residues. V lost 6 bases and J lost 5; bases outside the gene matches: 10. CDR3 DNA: TGTGCCAGCAGAACACAGGGGCCCTGGGACGAGCAGTACTTC. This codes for CASRTQGPWDEQYF.

The CDR3 DNA follows: TGTGCCAGCAACCCCAGGGTGGATGAAAAACTGTTTTTT. This translates into CASNPRVDEKLFF. V gene TRBV5-5 combines with J gene TRBJ1-4; a possible D gene is TRBD1 (5 bases). The germline CDR1 and CDR2 sequences are SGHKS and YYEKEE (reference sequence). This CDR3 contains 13 residues. Trimming took 6 bases from V and 6 from J, leaving 12 bases between them.

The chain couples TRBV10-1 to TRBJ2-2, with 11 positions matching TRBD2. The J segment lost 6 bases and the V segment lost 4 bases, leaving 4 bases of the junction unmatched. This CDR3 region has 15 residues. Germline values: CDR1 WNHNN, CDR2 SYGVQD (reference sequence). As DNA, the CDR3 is TGCGCCAGCAGTGGGCTAGCGGGAGGCTCCGGGGAGCTGTTTTTT. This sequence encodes CASSGLAGGSGELFF.

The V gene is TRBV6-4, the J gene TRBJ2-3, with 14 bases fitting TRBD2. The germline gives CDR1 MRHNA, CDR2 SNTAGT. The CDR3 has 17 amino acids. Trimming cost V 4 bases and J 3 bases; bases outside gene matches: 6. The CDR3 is CASSVGLAGAWTDTQYF. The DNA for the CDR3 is TGTGCCAGCAGTGTGGGACTAGCGGGAGCTTGGACAGATACGCAGTATTTT.

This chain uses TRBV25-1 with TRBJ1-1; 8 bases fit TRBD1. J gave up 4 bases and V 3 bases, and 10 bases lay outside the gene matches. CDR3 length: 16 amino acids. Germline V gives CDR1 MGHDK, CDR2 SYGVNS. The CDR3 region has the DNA TGTGCCAGCAGTGAGCTGACGGACAGGGAGGCCACTGAAGCTTTCTTT. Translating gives CASSELTDREATEAFF.

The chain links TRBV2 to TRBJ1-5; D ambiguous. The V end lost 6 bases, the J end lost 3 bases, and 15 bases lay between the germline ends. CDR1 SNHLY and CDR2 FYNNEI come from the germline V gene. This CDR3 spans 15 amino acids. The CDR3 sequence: CASRRAEAYNQPQHF. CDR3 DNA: TGTGCCAGCAGGAGGGCCGAAGCTTACAATCAGCCCCAGCATTTT.